This T cell receptor beta chain derives from a study of cytomegalovirus exposure and HLA in healthy donors. The CDR3 loop spans 16 amino acids. Germline V CDR1 and CDR2: SNHLY, FYNNEI. The V and J ends lost 6 bases and 6 bases, in that order; junction bases with no gene match: 10. PCR used 60 Vbeta primers and 13 Jbeta primers. Method: immunoSEQ multiplex PCR; TCRdb's copy keeps in-frame clones and lacks some. The table has approximately 98,000 clones, roughly 70% seen once. The sequenced material came from PBMCs. The sequence was collected from a male donor in good health and CMV-seronegative. The genes are TRBV2 and TRBJ1-5, with 11 positions matching TRBD1. The CDR3 bases are TGTGCCAGCAGGAAGAGTCGGACAGGGGGCACTCAGCCCCAGCATTTT. Encoded protein: CASRKSRTGGTQPQHF.